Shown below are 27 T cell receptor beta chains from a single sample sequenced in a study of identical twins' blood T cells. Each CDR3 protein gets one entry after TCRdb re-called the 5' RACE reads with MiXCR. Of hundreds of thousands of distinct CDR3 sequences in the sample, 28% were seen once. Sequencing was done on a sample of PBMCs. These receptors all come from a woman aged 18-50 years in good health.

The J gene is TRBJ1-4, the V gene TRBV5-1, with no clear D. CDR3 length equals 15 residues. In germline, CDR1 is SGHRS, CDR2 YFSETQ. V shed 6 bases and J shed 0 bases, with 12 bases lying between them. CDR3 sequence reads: CASIPGEATNEKLFF. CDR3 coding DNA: TGCGCCAGCATTCCTGGAGAGGCAACTAATGAAAAACTGTTTTTT.

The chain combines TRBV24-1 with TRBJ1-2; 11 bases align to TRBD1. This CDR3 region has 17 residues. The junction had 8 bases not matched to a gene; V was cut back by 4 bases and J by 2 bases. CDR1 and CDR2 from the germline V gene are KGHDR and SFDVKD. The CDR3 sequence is CATSEQGTGGTNYGYTF. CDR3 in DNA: TGTGCCACCAGTGAACAGGGGACAGGGGGAACCAACTATGGCTACACCTTC.

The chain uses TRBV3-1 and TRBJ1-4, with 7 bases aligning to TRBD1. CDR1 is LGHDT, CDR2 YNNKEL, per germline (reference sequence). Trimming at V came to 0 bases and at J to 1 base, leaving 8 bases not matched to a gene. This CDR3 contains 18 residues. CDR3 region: CASSQEGGPTRTNEKLFF. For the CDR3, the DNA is TGTGCCAGCAGCCAAGAAGGGGGCCCAACGAGAACTAATGAAAAACTGTTTTTT.

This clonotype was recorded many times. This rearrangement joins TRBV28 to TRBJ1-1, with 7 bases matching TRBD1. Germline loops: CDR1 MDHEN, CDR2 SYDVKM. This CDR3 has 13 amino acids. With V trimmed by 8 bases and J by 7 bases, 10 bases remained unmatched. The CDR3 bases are TGTGCCAGCTTGAGGAAGGGGGCGCGTGAAGCTTTCTTT. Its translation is CASLRKGAREAFF.

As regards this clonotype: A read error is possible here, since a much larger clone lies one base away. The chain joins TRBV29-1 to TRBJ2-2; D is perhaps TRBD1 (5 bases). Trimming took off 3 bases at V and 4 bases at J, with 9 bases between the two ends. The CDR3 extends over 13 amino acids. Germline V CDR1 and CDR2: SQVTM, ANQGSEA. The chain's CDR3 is CSVDGQGTGELFF. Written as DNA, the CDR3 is TGCAGCGTTGACGGACAAGGCACCGGGGAGCTGTTTTTT.

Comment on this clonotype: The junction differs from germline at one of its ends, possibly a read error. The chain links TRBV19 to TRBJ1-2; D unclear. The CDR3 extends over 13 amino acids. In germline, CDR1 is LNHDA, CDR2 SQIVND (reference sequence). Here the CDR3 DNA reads TGCGCCAGTAGTATAGTGGGTCACTATGGCTACACCTTC. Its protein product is CASSIVGHYGYTF.

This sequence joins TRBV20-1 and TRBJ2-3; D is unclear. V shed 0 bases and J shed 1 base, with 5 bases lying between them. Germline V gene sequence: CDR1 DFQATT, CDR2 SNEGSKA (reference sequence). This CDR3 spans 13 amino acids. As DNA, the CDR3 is TGCAGTGCTAGAGAGACGGGCACAGATACGCAGTATTTT. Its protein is CSARETGTDTQYF.

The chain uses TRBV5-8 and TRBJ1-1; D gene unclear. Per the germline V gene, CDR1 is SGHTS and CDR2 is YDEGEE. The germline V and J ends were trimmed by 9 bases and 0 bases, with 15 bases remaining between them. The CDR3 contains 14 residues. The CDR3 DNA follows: TGTGCCATCGATCGATGGAAATTGAACACTGAAGCTTTCTTT. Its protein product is CAIDRWKLNTEAFF. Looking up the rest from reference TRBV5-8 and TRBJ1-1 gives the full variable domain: EAGVTQSPTHLIKTRGQQATLRCSPISGHTSVYWYQQALGLGLQFLLWYDEGEERNRGNFPPRFSGRQFPNYSSELNVNALELEDSALYLCAIDRWKLNTEAFFGQGTRLTVV.

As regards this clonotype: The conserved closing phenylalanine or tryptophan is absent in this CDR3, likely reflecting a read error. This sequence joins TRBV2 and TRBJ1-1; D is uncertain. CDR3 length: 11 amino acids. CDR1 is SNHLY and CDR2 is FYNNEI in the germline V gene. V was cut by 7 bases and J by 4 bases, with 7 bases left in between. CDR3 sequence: CASTHSTEAFS. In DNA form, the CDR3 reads TGTGCCAGCACCCACAGCACTGAAGCTTTCTCT.

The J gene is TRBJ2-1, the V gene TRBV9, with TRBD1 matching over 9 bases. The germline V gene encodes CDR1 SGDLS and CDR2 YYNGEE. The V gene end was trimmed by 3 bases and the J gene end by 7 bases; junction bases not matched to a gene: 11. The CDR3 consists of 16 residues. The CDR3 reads CASSAARDRVRNEQFF. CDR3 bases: TGTGCCAGCAGCGCCGCCAGGGACAGGGTAAGAAATGAGCAGTTCTTC. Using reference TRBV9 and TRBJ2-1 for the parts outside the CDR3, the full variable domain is DSGVTQTPKHLITATGQRVTLRCSPRSGDLSVYWYQQSLDQGLQFLIQYYNGEERAKGNILERFSAQQFPDLHSELNLSSLELGDSALYFCASSAARDRVRNEQFFGPGTRLTVL.

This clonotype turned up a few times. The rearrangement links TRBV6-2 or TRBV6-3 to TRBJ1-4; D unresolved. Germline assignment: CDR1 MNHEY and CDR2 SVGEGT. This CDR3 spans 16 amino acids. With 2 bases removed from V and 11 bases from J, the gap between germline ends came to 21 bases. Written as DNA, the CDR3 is TGTGCCAGCAGTTACCATAGACGACAAAATACCGAGAAACTGTTTTTT. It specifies CASSYHRRQNTEKLFF.

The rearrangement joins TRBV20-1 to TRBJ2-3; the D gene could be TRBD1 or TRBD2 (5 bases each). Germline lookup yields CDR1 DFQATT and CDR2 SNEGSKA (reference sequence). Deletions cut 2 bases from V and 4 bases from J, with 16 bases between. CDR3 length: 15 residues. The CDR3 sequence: CSARPQGSGADTQYF. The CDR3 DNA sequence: TGCAGTGCTAGACCGCAGGGCAGCGGCGCAGATACGCAGTATTTT.

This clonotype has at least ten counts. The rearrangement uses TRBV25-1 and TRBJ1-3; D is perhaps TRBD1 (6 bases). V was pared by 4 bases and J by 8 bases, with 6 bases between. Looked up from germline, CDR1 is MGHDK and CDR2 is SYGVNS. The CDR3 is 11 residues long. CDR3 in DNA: TGTGCCAGCAGTGCAGGGGACACCATATATTTT. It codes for CASSAGDTIYF.

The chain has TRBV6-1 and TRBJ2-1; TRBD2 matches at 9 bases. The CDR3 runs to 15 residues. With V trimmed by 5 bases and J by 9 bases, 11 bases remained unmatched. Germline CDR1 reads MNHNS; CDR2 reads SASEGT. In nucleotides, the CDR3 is TGTGCCAGCAGTACCCAGGCGGGGGGGCTATTTGAGCAGTTCTTC. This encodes CASSTQAGGLFEQFF.

This CDR3 reads CGTFPGERTPDTQYF. The CDR3 nucleotides are TGCGGTACATTCCCAGGGGAGAGAACTCCAGATACGCAGTATTTT. The gene calls are TRBV20-1 and TRBJ2-3; a weak D match, TRBD1 (6 bases). Germline values: CDR1 DFQATT, CDR2 SNEGSKA (reference sequence). The length of the CDR3 is 15 residues.

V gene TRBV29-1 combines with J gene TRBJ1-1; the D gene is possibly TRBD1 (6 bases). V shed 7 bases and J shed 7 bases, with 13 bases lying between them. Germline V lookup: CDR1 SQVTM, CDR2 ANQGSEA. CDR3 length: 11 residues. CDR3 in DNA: TGCAGCGCAATAGGGGGAGTTGAAGCTTTCTTT. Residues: CSAIGGVEAFF.

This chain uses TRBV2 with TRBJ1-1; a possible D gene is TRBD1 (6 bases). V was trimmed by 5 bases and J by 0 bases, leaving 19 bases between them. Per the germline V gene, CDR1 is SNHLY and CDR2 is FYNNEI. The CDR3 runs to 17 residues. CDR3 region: CASSSFGAGVMNTEAFF. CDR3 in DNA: TGTGCCAGCAGTTCTTTCGGGGCAGGGGTTATGAACACTGAAGCTTTCTTT.

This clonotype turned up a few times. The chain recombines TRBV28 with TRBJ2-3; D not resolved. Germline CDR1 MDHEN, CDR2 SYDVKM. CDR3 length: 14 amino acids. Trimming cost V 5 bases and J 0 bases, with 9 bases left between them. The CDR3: CASSRAASTDTQYF. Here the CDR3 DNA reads TGTGCCAGCAGTCGGGCCGCTAGCACAGATACGCAGTATTTT.

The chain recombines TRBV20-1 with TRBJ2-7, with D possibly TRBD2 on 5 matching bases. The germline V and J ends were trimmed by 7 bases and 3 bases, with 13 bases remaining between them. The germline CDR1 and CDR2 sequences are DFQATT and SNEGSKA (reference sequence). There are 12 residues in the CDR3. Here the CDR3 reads CSVSTRDYEQYF. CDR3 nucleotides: TGCAGTGTTTCAACTAGGGACTACGAGCAGTACTTC.

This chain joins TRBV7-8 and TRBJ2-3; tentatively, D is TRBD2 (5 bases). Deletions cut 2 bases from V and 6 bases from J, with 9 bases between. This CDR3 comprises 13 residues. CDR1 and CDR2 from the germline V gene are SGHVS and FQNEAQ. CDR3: CASSLYTSDTQYF. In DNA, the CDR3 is TGTGCCAGCAGCTTATACACTAGTGATACGCAGTATTTT. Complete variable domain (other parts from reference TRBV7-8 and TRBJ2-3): GAGVSQSPRYKVAKRGQDVALRCDPISGHVSLFWYQQALGQGPEFLTYFQNEAQLDKSGLPSDRFFAERPEGSVSTLKIQRTQQEDSAVYLCASSLYTSDTQYFGPGTRLTVL.

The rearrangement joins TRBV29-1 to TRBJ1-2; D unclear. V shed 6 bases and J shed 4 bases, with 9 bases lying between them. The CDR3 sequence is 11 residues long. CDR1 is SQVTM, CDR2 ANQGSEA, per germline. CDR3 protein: CSVAEGYGYTF. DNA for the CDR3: TGCAGCGTCGCCGAAGGCTATGGCTACACCTTC.

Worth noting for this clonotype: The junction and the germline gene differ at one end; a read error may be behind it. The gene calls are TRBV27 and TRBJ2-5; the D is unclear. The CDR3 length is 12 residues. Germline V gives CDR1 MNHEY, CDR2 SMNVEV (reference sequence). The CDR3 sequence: CARSWVEETQYF. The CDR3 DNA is TGTGCCAGGAGTTGGGTGGAAGAGACCCAGTACTTC.

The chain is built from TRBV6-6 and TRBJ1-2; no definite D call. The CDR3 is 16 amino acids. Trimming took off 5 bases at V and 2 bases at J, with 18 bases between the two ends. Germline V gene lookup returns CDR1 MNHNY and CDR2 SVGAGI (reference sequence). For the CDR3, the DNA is TGTGCCAGCAGTCCCGTTCCGGACTCTGACAACTATGGCTACACCTTC. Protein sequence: CASSPVPDSDNYGYTF.

The chain's CDR3 is CAIGWGTEAFF. The CDR3 DNA sequence: TGTGCCATCGGGTGGGGCACTGAAGCTTTCTTT. The rearrangement joins TRBV19 to TRBJ1-1; no definite D call. This CDR3 comprises 11 residues. V was cut by 10 bases and J by 4 bases, with 10 bases left in between. CDR1 LNHDA and CDR2 SQIVND come from the germline V gene (reference sequence).

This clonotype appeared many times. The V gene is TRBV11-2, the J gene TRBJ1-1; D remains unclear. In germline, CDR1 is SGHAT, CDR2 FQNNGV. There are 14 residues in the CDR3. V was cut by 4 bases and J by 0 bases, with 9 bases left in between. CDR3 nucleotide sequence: TGTGCCAGCAGCTCAGTACCCATGAACACTGAAGCTTTCTTT. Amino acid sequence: CASSSVPMNTEAFF.

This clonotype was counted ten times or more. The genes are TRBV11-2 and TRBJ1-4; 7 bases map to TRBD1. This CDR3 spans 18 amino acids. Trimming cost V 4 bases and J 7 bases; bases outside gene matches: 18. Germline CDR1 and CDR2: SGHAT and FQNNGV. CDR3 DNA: TGTGCCAGCAGCTCCCGAAGTGAGGACAGGCTTAAGAGTGAAAAACTGTTTTTT. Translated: CASSSRSEDRLKSEKLFF.

The CDR3 spells CASSLYETGFGQPQHF. The CDR3 DNA sequence: TGTGCCAGCAGCTTGTACGAGACAGGGTTTGGCCAGCCCCAGCATTTT. This chain joins TRBV7-9 and TRBJ1-5; 7 bases map to TRBD1. With 3 bases clipped from V and 7 bases from J, the junction kept 12 bases outside the gene matches. Per the germline V gene, CDR1 is SEHNR and CDR2 is FQNEAQ (reference sequence). This CDR3 spans 16 amino acids.